This T cell receptor (beta chain) was recovered during a study of blood T cells in healthy people across ages (dated by TCRdb to between 2014 and 2017). Context from the whole study: Template switching captured roughly one uniquely barcoded TCR beta cDNA molecule per two T cells in model experiments. To avoid experimental bias, donors of different ages were spread randomly across the sequencing lanes. Using the same blood draw, the study looked at two additional independent replicas of 1 million unique cDNA reads for two donors, one aged 18 to 30 and the other aged 80 or older. Donors were grouped into four age groups: young (average 16 years), middle-aged (less than 40), aged (62) and long-lived (around 82). Age-related changes in TCR beta repertoire diversity were measured in the study by deep sequencing normalized with unique cDNA molecular identifiers. General conclusions and limits of the study: Conclusive comparison of naive and antigen-experienced compartments was prevented by the profiling of bulk unsorted PBMCs. Because the CMV infection status of the donors was unknown, age-related changes in expanded clonotypes may potentially have been confounded. Estimates of total diversity from one million sequenced T cells were regarded as lower bounds and underestimates. Observed TCR beta diversity per million T cells fell roughly linearly with age, and a significant reduction was already apparent by age about 36. There was a strong correlation between observed TCR beta diversity and the percentage of naive T cells measured by flow cytometry. Compared with the aged group, the long-lived group had more naive CD4+ T cells, fewer expanded clones and increased TCR diversity, suggesting age selection.

The roughly 37 donors, aged 6 to 90 years, were systemically healthy Caucasian individuals from Russia. Each donor gave about 9.7 milliliters of peripheral blood, drawn into EDTA-treated Vacutainer tubes. Ficoll-Paque density-gradient centrifugation was used to isolate PBMCs, with at least 6 million per sample. Trizol reagent was used to extract total RNA from the PBMCs, yielding at least 5.5 micrograms per sample. For every donor, flow cytometry on a PBMC aliquot measured the percentage of naive CD45RAhigh/CD27high T cells. The library relied on 5' RACE. TCRdb names Illumina HiSeq 2500 as the instrument used. The second PCR ran for roughly 7 to 12 cycles and used a J-beta primer mix along with a sample-barcoded 5' primer. A unique molecular identifier was introduced onto each TCR beta cDNA molecule by a template-switch 5' adaptor carrying 12 random nucleotides. At least 3 million CDR3-containing paired-end reads were obtained from each sample. The Mint cDNA synthesis kit, primed by a TRBC-specific oligonucleotide, was used to synthesize first-strand cDNA from all RNA. After uracil-DNA glycosylase treatment, a first 18-cycle PCR used universal primers M1SS and BC2_uni_R on all cDNA. The source study handled its data this way. Each sample was normalized by randomly selecting 1 million high-quality reads, each carrying a distinct molecular identifier. Reads sharing molecular identifiers were discarded rather than binned into consensus sequences. MiTCR, with a Q25 quality threshold and the strictest error-elimination algorithm, was used for CDR3 identification, clonotype clustering and error correction. A nonparametric unseen species model with Euler transformation was used to estimate lower-bound total TCR beta diversity. The public reads were reprocessed in TCRdb via fastp at Q25 and MiXCR, keeping in-frame beta chains. Identical CDR3 protein sequences are pooled into one entry, listed with their most common genes and DNA. The V and J calls follow TCRdb's processing rather than the paper's. This sample has about 670,000 distinct CDR3 sequences in its table, and roughly 43% of those were observed once. Together, the top ten hold about 30% of the sample.

In the case of this clonotype: Its target antigen remains unknown. Per-nucleotide qualities are absent, and no much larger clonotype sits a single base away.

This clonotype was sampled from an older man in good health. Sequenced sample: blood.

DNA sequence: TGTGCCAGCAGCGCGCAGGGCAATAATTCACCCCTCCACTTT. This codes for CASSAQGNNSPLHF. The receptor chain draws on TRBV9 and TRBJ1-6; a weak D assignment points to TRBD1 (5 bases agree). Sequences SGDLS (CDR1) and YYNGEE (CDR2) are obtained from the germline V gene. Taken from cysteine to phenylalanine, the CDR3 has 14 residues. The read is trimmed to its CDR3 DNA, 42 bases read in frame from base 1. Trimming costs V 3 bases and J 5 bases, and their ends lie 9 bases apart.